The TCR beta chain under discussion was sequenced for a study of T cells in Graves' hyperthyroidism and ophthalmopathy. Background on the study: At initial diagnosis, before any treatment had begun, peripheral blood was obtained.

The V gene's germline CDR1 is DFQATT and CDR2 SNEGSKA (reference sequence). This CDR3 is 15 amino acids long. Comment on this clonotype: This may arise from a read error, as a much more abundant clone is one base away.

The investigators amplified TCR beta CDR3 regions from RNA transcripts. During a first-round RT-PCR of the TCR CDR3, the HTBI primer set was used. TCRdb recomputed calls from the multiplex PCR reads with MiXCR, one row per CDR3 protein. The top ten clones hold around 21% of a sample with some 400,000 distinct CDR3 sequences, approximately 12% of them seen once. Diagnoses used clinical symptoms, serum thyroxine and TRAb, thyroid ultrasound and orbital computed tomography. V usage is TRBV20-1 and J usage is TRBJ1-3; D is unclear. Sequencing was carried out using blood. The sequence was obtained from a man in his thirties or forties with Graves' hyperthyroidism that later progressed to Graves' ophthalmopathy. The DNA of the CDR3 is TGCAGTGTTTCCGAGGACGGCAACTCTGGAAGCACCATATATTTT. Protein sequence: CSVSEDGNSGSTIYF.